These T cell receptor beta chains were read from a single sample in a study of vaccination and CD4 T cells after COVID-19. Their antigens remain unidentified. TCRdb ran MiXCR on the PCR reads and lists one entry per CDR3 protein. The table lists over 15,000 distinct CDR3 sequences, about 42% of them singletons. Material: cultured CD4+ T cells from blood. These receptors all stem from a human donor with COVID-19. The CDR3 runs from the conserved cysteine through the conserved F or W. The order of the fields is D gene, J gene, V gene, CDR3 protein. A D gene is named only where the DNA matches it firmly.

TRBD1 | TRBJ1-2 | TRBV5-6 | CASSIETGLNTVYGYTF
. | TRBJ2-5 | TRBV6-2/TRBV6-3 | CASSSSSRGETQYF
. | TRBJ2-3 | TRBV6-1 | CASSLRTSDTQYF
. | TRBJ1-3 | TRBV11-1 | CASSFGSGSGNTIYF
. | TRBJ1-2 | TRBV11-2 | CASSSPDIYGYTF
. | TRBJ1-1 | TRBV27 | CASSSTLLSGTEAFF
TRBD1 | TRBJ2-2 | TRBV25-1 | CASSVTTGSTGELFF
. | TRBJ2-7 | TRBV5-1 | CASSFGTYEQYF
. | TRBJ1-5 | TRBV19 | CASSVSSNQPQHF
. | TRBJ1-6 | TRBV2 | CASSEGGRDNSPLHF
. | TRBJ2-3 | TRBV5-1 | CASSLATGTDTQYF
. | TRBJ2-3 | TRBV6-1 | CASSFHDTQYF
. | TRBJ1-5 | TRBV21-1 | CASSLLAGRETLSNQPQHF
TRBD2 | TRBJ2-2 | TRBV10-1 | CASRRGLRGGHGELFF
TRBD2 | TRBJ2-1 | TRBV7-8 | CASSYPLAGGPMSYNEQFF
TRBD1 | TRBJ2-3 | TRBV11-3 | CASSLPGQGAHTQYF
. | TRBJ2-3 | TRBV28 | CATFSQQARTDTQYF
. | TRBJ2-7 | TRBV24-1 | CATNGAEFSFYEQYF
TRBD1 | TRBJ2-1 | TRBV19 | CASSTGGGNEQFF
. | TRBJ1-2 | TRBV6-1 | CASRGATNYGYTF
. | TRBJ2-5 | TRBV7-9 | CASSLARLGGAEETQYF
. | TRBJ2-7 | TRBV7-8 | CASSPRAGQTYEQYF
TRBD1 | TRBJ2-7 | TRBV6-1 | CASSPTLRQGYEQYF
. | TRBJ1-2 | TRBV6-1 | CASRNFGERYGYTF
. | TRBJ2-2 | TRBV7-2 | CASSLGWGGGELFF
. | TRBJ1-2 | TRBV7-2 | CASSPRASWGGGYTF
TRBD2 | TRBJ2-2 | TRBV7-2 | CASRSGGGRTGELFF
. | TRBJ1-1 | TRBV6-2/TRBV6-3 | CASSYRFQRTEAFF
TRBD2 | TRBJ2-6 | TRBV30 | CAGEGNPRNVLTF
TRBD1 | TRBJ1-5 | TRBV6-1 | CATRDRRESNQPQHF
TRBD2 | TRBJ2-3 | TRBV6-2/TRBV6-3 | CASNLAGDSDTQYF
. | TRBJ2-1 | TRBV10-3 | CAISDQANEQFF
. | TRBJ2-7 | TRBV6-5 | CASSYSGRTAYEQYF
TRBD1 | TRBJ2-2 | TRBV24-1 | CATSDGQGAKILTGELFF
. | TRBJ1-1 | TRBV19 | CASSNNGGQTEAFF
. | TRBJ2-3 | TRBV15 | CATSSPPGGSDTQYF
. | TRBJ1-5 | TRBV5-6 | CASSLNGGGFSNQPQHF
. | TRBJ2-3 | TRBV2 | CASSDVKRDSDTQYF
. | TRBJ1-5 | TRBV20-1 | CSARDRRGGQPQHF
. | TRBJ2-3 | TRBV7-3 | CASSSTSLATDTQYF